The T cell receptor (beta chain) under discussion was sequenced for a study of T cells in Graves' hyperthyroidism and ophthalmopathy. Germline V CDR1 and CDR2: SGHTA, FQGNSA. This CDR3 is built from 15 residues. Trimming took 5 bases from V and 0 from J, leaving 11 bases between them. RNA transcripts served as the template for amplifying TCR beta CDR3 regions. The HTBI primer set drove a first-round RT-PCR of the TCR CDR3. TCRdb itself ran the multiplex PCR reads through MiXCR, one entry per CDR3 protein. The repertoire holds 490,000 or so distinct CDR3 sequences, with over 35% as singletons. The chain couples TRBV7-2 to TRBJ1-5, with D perhaps TRBD1 (6 bases). The sequence was obtained from an adult woman with Graves' disease, either hyperthyroidism or ophthalmopathy (not recorded which). The sequenced sample was peripheral blood or thyroid tissue (not recorded which). The CDR3 nucleotides are TGTGCCAGCAGCCAAGGACAGTCTAGCAATCAGCCCCAGCATTTT. It codes for CASSQGQSSNQPQHF.